A single sample is the source of the 26 T cell receptor beta chains below, sequenced in a study of blood T cells in healthy people across ages (dated by TCRdb to about 2015). The library came from 5' RACE. The data were produced on an Illumina HiSeq 2500. A second about 7 to 12 cycle PCR used a sample-barcoded 5' primer and a J-beta primer mix. TCRdb trimmed the raw reads at Q25, called clones with MiXCR and kept productive beta chains. CDR3 protein duplicates are merged, each entry listing the most common genes and DNA. The sample profile shows 380,000 or so distinct CDR3 sequences; about 52% of them were found once. Under 60% of the sample lies in the top ten. The sample was blood. The receptors stem from a man in his fifties or sixties in good health.

The chain links TRBV6-5 to TRBJ2-3, with 8 bases lining up with TRBD1. The CDR3 spans 15 residues. Losses at the gene ends were 6 bases for V and 4 bases for J; bases not matched to a gene: 9. From germline, CDR1 is MNHEY and CDR2 SVGAGI. CDR3 nucleotides: TGTGCCAGCAGACAATCAGGGGGCTGGTCAGATACGCAGTATTTT. This sequence encodes CASRQSGGWSDTQYF.

J is TRBJ2-5 and V is TRBV28; D gene ambiguous. V lost 2 bases to trimming and J lost 11 bases, with 12 bases between them. The V gene's germline CDR1 is MDHEN and CDR2 SYDVKM. This CDR3 region has 12 residues. The CDR3 is CASSLSRMFQYF. The DNA of the CDR3 is TGTGCCAGCAGTTTAAGTAGGATGTTTCAGTACTTC. The entire variable domain, with the rest obtained from reference TRBV28 and TRBJ2-5, is as follows: DVKVTQSSRYLVKRTGEKVFLECVQDMDHENMFWYRQDPGLGLRLIYFSYDVKMKEKGDIPEGYSVSREKKERFSLILESASTNQTSMYLCASSLSRMFQYFGPGTRLLVL.

The CDR3 bases are TGTGCCAGCACCAAGACAGGGGGCTCCTACAATGAGCAGTTCTTC. It encodes CASTKTGGSYNEQFF. This chain joins TRBV28 and TRBJ2-1, with 9 bases matching TRBD1. V was pared by 7 bases and J by 0 bases, with 4 bases of the junction left unmatched. Germline CDR1 reads MDHEN; CDR2 reads SYDVKM. There are 15 residues in the CDR3. Based on the CDR3 plus reference TRBV28 and TRBJ2-1, the full variable domain is DVKVTQSSRYLVKRTGEKVFLECVQDMDHENMFWYRQDPGLGLRLIYFSYDVKMKEKGDIPEGYSVSREKKERFSLILESASTNQTSMYLCASTKTGGSYNEQFFGPGTRLTVL.

The V and J genes are TRBV5-1 and TRBJ2-1; D is unresolved. Germline assignment: CDR1 SGHRS and CDR2 YFSETQ. This CDR3 has 17 residues. The germline V and J ends were trimmed by 2 bases and 1 base, with 16 bases remaining between them. CDR3 loop: CASSLWETEPSYNEQFF. The DNA for the CDR3 is TGCGCCAGCAGCTTATGGGAAACGGAGCCATCCTACAATGAGCAGTTCTTC.

This clonotype was observed a single time. This chain connects TRBV15 to TRBJ1-5, with D possibly TRBD1 on 6 matching bases. Germline V gene data show CDR1 as LNHNV and CDR2 as YYDKDF (reference sequence). This CDR3 is built from 14 residues. Trimming removed 2 bases at V and 4 bases at J, with 9 bases between. CDR3 region: CATSRRTGNQPQHF. In DNA form, the CDR3 reads TGTGCCACCAGCAGACGAACAGGGAATCAGCCCCAGCATTTT.

The rearrangement links TRBV2 to TRBJ2-1; 9 nucleotides match TRBD2. CDR1 is SNHLY and CDR2 is FYNNEI in the germline V gene. CDR3 length equals 16 residues. J lost 4 bases, V lost 3 bases, and 7 bases had no gene match. The DNA of the CDR3 is TGTGCCAGCAGTGAGGGTAGCGGGAGACTATACAATGAGCAGTTCTTC. This translates into CASSEGSGRLYNEQFF. Supplemented by reference TRBV2 and TRBJ2-1, the full variable domain reads EPEVTQTPSHQVTQMGQEVILRCVPISNHLYFYWYRQILGQKVEFLVSFYNNEISEKSEIFDDQFSVERPDGSNFTLKIRSTKLEDSAMYFCASSEGSGRLYNEQFFGPGTRLTVL.

The chain joins TRBV21-1 to TRBJ2-5; the table's D call TRBD2 went unverified against the DNA. TRBV21-1 counts as a pseudogene. The CDR3 is 15 residues long. The CDR3 loop reads CASSKRGGWVETQYF. Here the CDR3 DNA reads TGTGCCAGCAGCAAAAGGGGAGGCTGGGTGGAGACCCAGTACTTC.

This clonotype turned up a few times. The V and J genes are TRBV20-1 and TRBJ1-1, with D uncertain. Germline CDR1 and CDR2: DFQATT and SNEGSKA (reference sequence). The V end lost 5 bases, the J end lost 0 bases, and 4 bases lay between the germline ends. This CDR3 comprises 11 residues. This chain's CDR3 is CSARMNTEAFF. In DNA form, the CDR3 reads TGCAGTGCTCGCATGAACACTGAAGCTTTCTTT.

This chain connects TRBV7-2 to TRBJ1-2; 11 positions match TRBD1. J lost 4 bases, V lost 3 bases, and 4 bases had no gene match. The CDR3 covers 15 residues. Per the germline V gene, CDR1 is SGHTA and CDR2 is FQGNSA. CDR3 in amino acids: CASSLGQGGPYGYTF. The CDR3 nucleotides are TGTGCCAGCAGCTTGGGACAGGGGGGGCCCTATGGCTACACCTTC.

The genes are TRBV7-2 and TRBJ1-1; D is ambiguous. The CDR3 extends over 13 amino acids. CDR1 and CDR2 (germline): SGHTA, FQGNSA. Between the trimmed V and J ends, which lost 2 bases and 6 bases, there was a span of 10 bases. CDR3 amino acids: CASSLLVGSEAFF. The CDR3 DNA reads as TGTGCCAGCAGCTTATTAGTAGGGTCTGAAGCTTTCTTT.

This clonotype has a handful of counts. This chain uses TRBV29-1 with TRBJ2-5, with D possibly TRBD1 on 6 matching bases. The germline V and J ends were trimmed by 8 bases and 0 bases, with 16 bases remaining between them. Per the germline V gene, CDR1 is SQVTM and CDR2 is ANQGSEA. CDR3 length: 14 amino acids. The CDR3 nucleotides read TGCAGCACCGTAGAACAGGGCAACCAAGAGACCCAGTACTTC. It specifies CSTVEQGNQETQYF.

This clonotype showed up just a few times. This chain uses TRBV4-1 with TRBJ2-3, with 12 positions matching TRBD2. The V gene's germline CDR1 is MGHRA and CDR2 YSYEKL. The V gene end was trimmed by 0 bases and the J gene end by 5 bases; junction bases not matched to a gene: 9. The CDR3 has 18 amino acids. CDR3 DNA sequence: TGCGCCAGCAGCCAAGATTTCCCTAGCGGGAGGGTTGAAGATACGCAGTATTTT. It codes for CASSQDFPSGRVEDTQYF.

This clonotype was picked up a small number of times. V gene TRBV20-1 combines with J gene TRBJ2-7; TRBD2 matches 7 bases. CDR1 is DFQATT and CDR2 is SNEGSKA in the germline V gene (reference sequence). This CDR3 is 14 amino acids long. V lost 6 bases to trimming and J lost 5 bases; unmatched junction nucleotides: 13. The CDR3 is CSARSSWGGDEQYF. DNA for the CDR3: TGCAGTGCCAGATCCTCTTGGGGAGGGGACGAGCAGTACTTC.

The V call is TRBV6-2 or TRBV6-3, the J call TRBJ1-2; D gene unclear. In germline, CDR1 is MNHEY, CDR2 SVGEGT. This CDR3 region has 13 residues. V lost 2 bases to trimming and J lost 4 bases, with 8 bases between them. In nucleotides, the CDR3 is TGTGCCAGCAGTTACGCCGGAGGCTATGGCTACACCTTC. Its translation is CASSYAGGYGYTF.

The chain employs TRBV20-1 and TRBJ2-3; no reliable D call. Looked up from germline, CDR1 is DFQATT and CDR2 is SNEGSKA (reference sequence). There are 13 residues in the CDR3. V shed 1 base and J shed 2 bases, with 7 bases lying between them. This CDR3 reads CSARGAATDTQYF. The CDR3 coding sequence is TGCAGTGCTAGAGGGGCAGCCACAGATACGCAGTATTTT.

This rearrangement joins TRBV10-3 to TRBJ2-7, with D possibly being TRBD1 (5 bases). The CDR3 loop spans 13 amino acids. Trimming shortened V by 10 bases and J by 0 bases, and 13 bases separated the two germline ends. Germline CDR1 ENHRY, CDR2 SYGVKD. The chain's CDR3 is CATATESSYEQYF. The CDR3 bases are TGTGCCACAGCGACAGAGAGCTCCTACGAGCAGTACTTC.

The CDR3 loop reads CASSSQSGRLYEQYF. The CDR3 nucleotides are TGTGCCAGCAGCTCACAAAGCGGGAGGCTGTACGAGCAGTACTTC. The chain has TRBV7-2 and TRBJ2-7; 9 nucleotides agree with TRBD2. The CDR3 has 15 amino acids. V gave up 4 bases and J gave up 4 bases; unmatched junction bases: 8. Germline-derived CDR1 and CDR2 are SGHTA and FQGNSA.

The genes are TRBV5-1 and TRBJ2-3; 9 bases line up with TRBD2. Trimming cost V 0 bases and J 6 bases; bases outside gene matches: 5. The germline gives CDR1 SGHRS, CDR2 YFSETQ. The CDR3 runs to 15 residues. CDR3 amino acids: CASSLAVAGEDTQYF. The CDR3 DNA follows: TGCGCCAGCAGCTTGGCCGTAGCGGGAGAGGATACGCAGTATTTT.

As regards this clonotype: The junction differs from germline at one of its ends, possibly a read error. V usage is TRBV2 and J usage is TRBJ2-7; a possible D gene is TRBD1 (5 bases). This CDR3 is 14 amino acids long. The germline gives CDR1 SNHLY, CDR2 FYNNEI. The CDR3 region is CARSEQANWYEQYF. CDR3 sequence (DNA): TGTGCCAGGAGTGAACAGGCTAATTGGTACGAGCAGTACTTC.

This clonotype was counted between two and nine times. The rearrangement links TRBV15 to TRBJ2-7, with D possibly TRBD2 on 6 matching bases. The V gene's germline CDR1 is LNHNV and CDR2 YYDKDF (reference sequence). Trimming stripped 0 bases from V and 5 bases from J, with 14 bases between. The CDR3 consists of 15 residues. The CDR3 coding sequence is TGTGCCACCAGCAGAGATCTCGGGGGTCCCAACGAGCAGTACTTC. Translating it yields CATSRDLGGPNEQYF.

This chain connects TRBV9 to TRBJ2-1; 10 bases match TRBD2. J was trimmed by 8 bases and V by 2 bases; bases with no gene match: 13. Germline V gene sequence: CDR1 SGDLS, CDR2 YYNGEE. The CDR3 loop spans 17 amino acids. The CDR3 is CASSVPRSGGAFDEQFF. Written as DNA, the CDR3 is TGTGCCAGCAGCGTCCCACGGAGCGGGGGGGCCTTCGATGAGCAGTTCTTC.

A few counts support this clonotype. The chain is built from TRBV7-9 and TRBJ2-1; 10 positions match TRBD2. There are 15 residues in the CDR3. Germline V CDR1 and CDR2: SEHNR, FQNEAQ (reference sequence). Trimming took 5 bases from V and 9 from J; bases not matched to a gene: 10. The chain's CDR3 is CASSPGSGRNGEQFF. The CDR3 bases are TGTGCCAGCAGCCCCGGTAGCGGGAGGAATGGTGAGCAGTTCTTC.

The rearrangement links TRBV5-6 to TRBJ1-1, with D uncertain. Trimming cost V 3 bases and J 7 bases, with 10 bases left between them. CDR1 and CDR2 (germline): SGHDT, YYEEEE. The CDR3 runs to 12 residues. Here the CDR3 DNA reads TGTGCCAGCAGCTCGACGGGCCTTGAAGCTTTCTTT. Amino acids: CASSSTGLEAFF.

Points on this clonotype: The junction shows a germline mismatch at one end, possibly a read error. The J gene is TRBJ2-1, the V gene TRBV11-1; possibly TRBD1 for D (6 bases). Per the germline V gene, CDR1 is SGHAT and CDR2 is FQDESV (reference sequence). There are 16 residues in the CDR3. CDR3 amino acids: CACSRPPTAGDNEQFF. CDR3 nucleotide sequence: TGTGCCTGCAGCCGACCCCCCACTGCAGGGGACAATGAGCAGTTCTTC. Based on the CDR3 plus reference TRBV11-1 and TRBJ2-1, the full variable domain is EAEVAQSPRYKITEKSQAVAFWCDPISGHATLYWYRQILGQGPELLVQFQDESVVDDSQLPKDRFSAERLKGVDSTLKIQPAELGDSAMYLCACSRPPTAGDNEQFFGPGTRLTVL.

The table lists this clonotype with a few counts. It may be a read error: a sequence one base away is much more abundant. The chain joins TRBV6-6 to TRBJ2-5; TRBD1 or TRBD2 may be the D gene (5 bases each). V was trimmed by 4 bases and J by 3 bases, leaving 15 bases between them. CDR3 length equals 15 residues. The germline V gene encodes CDR1 MNHNY and CDR2 SVGAGI (reference sequence). This chain's CDR3 is CASSWPGAGKETQYF. CDR3 sequence (DNA): TGTGCCAGCAGTTGGCCCGGGGCAGGGAAAGAGACCCAGTACTTC.

This clonotype was recorded at least ten times. The chain carries TRBV29-1 and TRBJ2-7, with TRBD1 matching 12 bases. The CDR3 loop spans 16 amino acids. Trimming removed 0 bases from V and 7 bases from J; junction bases left unmatched: 10. Germline-derived CDR1 and CDR2 are SQVTM and ANQGSEA. The CDR3 sequence is CSVEDMSGQGAGEQYF. The CDR3 nucleotides read TGCAGCGTTGAAGATATGTCGGGACAGGGGGCTGGGGAGCAGTACTTC.